The sequence of this T cell receptor (beta chain) was determined in a study of shared clonotypes between healthy human individuals. This clone came up a few times. What it binds is not known. Sequence at one end of the junction differs from germline and may be a read error. General study points: Sequencing depth was a factor that was expected to affect clonotype sharing among donors.

In the authors' methods: Junction-only immunoSEQ sequences carried no quality scores, so filtering differed. Sequenced by immunoSEQ multiplex PCR; TCRdb stores in-frame clones only, minus some. V, J and clone size were drawn from that table, and D and trimming were deduced from the DNA. The table has 450,000 to 500,000 clones, around 80% seen once. The CDR3 consists of 14 residues. Germline lookup yields CDR1 SGHAT and CDR2 FQNNGV. Study donors comprised healthy, HIV-negative adults devoid of recent acute infection or vaccination. This sequence originates from a woman in her 40s in good health. Some clones in this sample may be carry-over from other donors' samples. This chain joins TRBV11-2 and TRBJ1-4; D ambiguous. Input material: PBMCs. DNA of the CDR3: TGTGCCAGCAGCCTAGAGAGGATTAGTGAAAAACTGTTTTTT. Its protein product is CASSLERISEKLFF.